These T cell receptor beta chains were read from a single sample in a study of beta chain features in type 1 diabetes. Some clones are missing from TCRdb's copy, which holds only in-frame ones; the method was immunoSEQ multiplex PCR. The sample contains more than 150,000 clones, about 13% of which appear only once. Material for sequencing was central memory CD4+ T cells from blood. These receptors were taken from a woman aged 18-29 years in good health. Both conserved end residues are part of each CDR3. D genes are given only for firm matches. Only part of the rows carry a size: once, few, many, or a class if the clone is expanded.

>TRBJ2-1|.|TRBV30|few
CAWSVGPAGNEQFF
TGTGCCTGGAGTGTGGGCCCCGCAGGGAATGAGCAGTTCTTC
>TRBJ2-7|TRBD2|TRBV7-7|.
CASSLGGGVDEQYF
TGTGCCAGCAGCTTGGGGGGGGGTGTGGACGAGCAGTACTTC
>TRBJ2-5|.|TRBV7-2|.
CASSLGGLSQETQYF
TGTGCCAGCAGCTTAGGAGGATTAAGCCAAGAGACCCAGTACTTC
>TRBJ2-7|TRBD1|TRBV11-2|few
CASQGQGYEQYF
TGTGCCAGCCAGGGACAGGGCTACGAGCAGTACTTC
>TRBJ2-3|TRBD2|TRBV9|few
CASSAVLAGVDTQYF
TGTGCCAGCAGCGCAGTACTAGCGGGAGTAGATACGCAGTATTTT
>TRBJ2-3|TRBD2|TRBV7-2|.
CASSIIAGVKDTQYF
TGTGCCAGCAGCATAATAGCGGGAGTGAAAGATACGCAGTATTTT
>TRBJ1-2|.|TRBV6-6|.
CASRHRTESYGYTF
TGTGCCAGCCGACATAGGACAGAGTCCTATGGCTACACCTTC
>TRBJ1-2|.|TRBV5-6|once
CASSLLDRNYGYTF
TGTGCCAGCAGTTTACTTGACAGGAACTATGGCTACACCTTC
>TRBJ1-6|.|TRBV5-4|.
CASSSRTVNSPLHF
TGTGCCAGCAGCTCCCGGACAGTAAATTCACCCCTCCACTTT
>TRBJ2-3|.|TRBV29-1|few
CSVDTGWQSTDTQYF
TGCAGCGTTGATACGGGGTGGCAGAGCACAGATACGCAGTATTTT
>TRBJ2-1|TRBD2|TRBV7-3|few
CASSKRLAGYNEQFF
TGTGCCAGCAGTAAAAGGCTAGCGGGATACAATGAGCAGTTCTTC
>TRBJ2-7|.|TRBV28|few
CASSRQDHEQYF
TGTGCCAGCAGTCGACAGGACCACGAGCAGTACTTC
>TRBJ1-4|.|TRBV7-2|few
CASSVTHRPNEKLFF
TGTGCCAGCAGCGTAACCCACAGGCCTAATGAAAAACTGTTTTTT
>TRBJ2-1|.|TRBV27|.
CASSKLALASYNEQFF
TGTGCCAGCAGTAAGCTAGCTTTGGCCTCCTACAATGAGCAGTTCTTC
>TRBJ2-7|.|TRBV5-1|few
CASSRLEGLGEQYF
TGCGCCAGCAGCCGACTAGAAGGACTGGGGGAGCAGTACTTC
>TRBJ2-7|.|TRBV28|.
CASRSRYEQYF
TGTGCCAGCAGAAGCCGCTACGAGCAGTACTTC
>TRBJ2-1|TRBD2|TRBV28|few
CASSWPPGLAGGGNSYEQFF
TGTGCCAGCAGTTGGCCGCCGGGACTAGCGGGAGGAGGAAATAGTTATGAGCAGTTCTTC
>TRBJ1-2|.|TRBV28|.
CASSRLYYGYTF
TGTGCCAGCAGTCGACTCTACTATGGCTACACCTTC
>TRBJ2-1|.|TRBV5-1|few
CASSHGGTNEQFF
TGCGCCAGCAGCCACGGAGGAACCAATGAGCAGTTCTTC
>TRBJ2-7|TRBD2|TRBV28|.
CASSLQGLARYEQYF
TGTGCCAGCAGCCTACAGGGACTAGCTCGCTACGAGCAGTACTTC
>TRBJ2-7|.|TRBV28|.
CASREQGALAVYEQYF
TGTGCCAGCAGGGAACAGGGTGCGCTAGCGGTCTACGAGCAGTACTTC
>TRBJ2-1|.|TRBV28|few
CASSSTDSIGFF
TGTGCCAGCAGTTCTACGGACAGTATAGGGTTCTTC